This TCR beta chain was sequenced during a study of cytomegalovirus exposure and HLA in healthy donors (dated by TCRdb to the late 2010s). General notes on the study: An earlier analysis of approximately 640 of the donors reported approximately 300 Gb of sequence data and around 120 million unique TCR beta sequences from 150 million to 200 million T cells. Approximately 300 gigabases of sequencing data and 70 million to 95 million unique TCR sequences made up an early release that covered approximately 700 HLA-typed donors. The study used immunosequencing to profile the T cell repertoires of several hundred subjects and linked those repertoires to cytomegalovirus serostatus. Among the roughly 400 genotyped donors, approximately 76% belonged to the genetic ancestry cluster associated with self-reported Caucasian donors. Rather than drawing on any new phenotypic data, the later analysis identified candidate immune exposures from TCR beta sequences and the way those sequences occurred across donors. Genome-wide SNP genotypes for about three fifths of the 666 donors were used in a later genetic analysis, which treated that subset as a discovery cohort. Typing coverage differed by locus: A, B, C, DRB1 and DQB1 were typed in roughly 629-630 donors, DQA1 in approximately 520, DPA1 in around 610, and DPB1 in about 450. In an earlier analysis of a few hundred of the donors, high-throughput TCR beta sequencing was used to judge whether each TCR beta V gene segment behaved as functional or pseudogenic. Because of strong linkage in the cohort, roughly 5 DR-DQ haplotypes were treated as single units for association and clustering. Every discovery cohort repertoire had been produced on one sequencing platform. On average, about 200,000 unique TCR beta nucleotide sequences were sequenced per donor among some 430 genotyped donors of the cohort, with about 17% of those sequences being non-productive. HLA typing included class I and class II loci at four-digit resolution. A later analysis re-analyzed previously published TCR beta repertoires from 650 to 800 donors and added high-resolution HLA genotyping to study TCR occurrence patterns. The aim of the study was to test whether cataloging public T cell receptors could identify signatures of past pathogen exposure. A separate validation cohort of roughly 130 different subjects was used in addition to the roughly 640-subject first cohort. To predict cytomegalovirus infection status, the study combined high-throughput TCR immunosequencing, statistical association of individual TCRs with disease status, and machine learning. Donor age, sex, ethnicity and CMV serostatus were collected together with the repertoire data.

Trimming leaves V shorter by 4 bases and J shorter by 4 bases, with the junction holding 14 bases beyond the gene matches. From the germline V gene, CDR1 is SQVTM and CDR2 is ANQGSEA. The CDR3 has 16 amino acids, counting the end cysteine and phenylalanine. This entry keeps only the CDR3 DNA: 48 bases, framed from base 1. Study-wide conclusions, independent of this receptor: A further reported finding was that TCR beta sequences accurately predicted the HLA-A and HLA-B alleles for most subjects in the first cohort. The cohort was sequenced for TCR beta chains only, and without alpha or paired-chain data the features that could be detected were limited. Three of the identified cytomegalovirus-associated TCR beta chains were confirmed in vitro to be specific for cytomegalovirus antigens. Because HLA typing was unavailable for some donors at each locus, only the typed subset was used in association tests. Correlated functional status among segregating V segments might reflect linkage disequilibrium, but an unknown experimental factor could not be ruled out. The earlier analysis of a few hundred of the donors excluded some 16 rarely observed V segments, including chromosome 9 orphons, because counts were too low. Immune exposure information for the cohort was limited to CMV serostatus. Roughly uniform sequencing depth across donors was assumed in presence/absence analyses, although this assumption may not hold. In a later analysis, HLA-associated TCR beta chains showed more clonal expansion and lower generation probabilities than non-associated chains that were equally common. A total of roughly 160 TCR beta chains were listed by the study as associated with cytomegalovirus. Strong co-occurrence of HLA alleles, especially DR and DQ, made assigning TCR associations to individual alleles difficult. Cytomegalovirus status was reported to be diagnosed by the classifier with high specificity and sensitivity in both the original and validation cohorts. In a later genetic analysis, fewer N-insertions in productive TCRs were reported among donors in an Asian-associated ancestry cluster than the roughly 700-donor mean. The 87-base-pair reads could not distinguish some IMGT-functional V segments, including TRBV6-2 and TRBV6-3, so those segments were excluded. According to a later analysis, parvovirus B19, influenza, CMV and Epstein-Barr virus appeared linked to several top co-occurrence clusters. The sequencing pipeline was judged likely to have produced a cluster of highly shared sequence variants as a technical artifact. The authors suggested that the approach could potentially be extended to other disease states and immunological phenotypes. Most CMV-associated TCR beta chains appeared to be HLA-restricted in a later analysis, and the HLA associations seemed to be driven largely by CMV exposure. V-gene and J-gene trimming of TCR beta chains was associated with a missense DCLRE1C variant in a later genetic analysis, and the association was replicated in an independent cohort. An earlier analysis of some 560 of the donors showed that most TCR beta V segments appeared in productive rearrangements either about 90% or about 30% of the time, which broadly matched IMGT annotations. While some public TCRs were present in many individuals, most TCR sequences turned up only very rarely across donors. In a later analysis, around 15,000 TCR beta sequences were associated with specific HLA alleles at a false discovery rate of 0.05. According to a later analysis, TCR association rates differed among HLA loci, with DRB1 alleles showing the most associated TCRs and HLA-C alleles showing the fewest.

This clone was counted a few times. The clone's antigen remains unknown. The record has no base qualities; no much larger clone is one base away. Libraries were constructed by the immunoSEQ multiplex PCR assay. A mixture of 60 forward primers for TCR Vbeta segments and 13 reverse primers for TCR Jbeta segments was used in the multiplex PCR. A multiplex PCR assay on genomic DNA amplified the CDR3 region of rearranged TCR beta genes. Amplified TCR beta libraries were sequenced as 87-base-pair reads on the Illumina HiSeq System. The study's processing was this. A later analysis tallied 75 million to 85 million unique TCR beta chains across the 600 to 700 repertoires, and some 10 million of those chains were shared by two or more donors. A nearest-neighbor algorithm error-corrected the raw reads and collapsed the reads into unique sequences, merging closely related sequences to remove PCR and sequencing errors. V, D and J gene segments were assigned by aligning CDR3 sequences to IMGT reference sequences. For a sequence to be retained, a match of at least six nucleotides was required to both a V gene segment and a J gene segment. A rearrangement was called productive if the CDR3 had no stop codons and remained in frame with V and J, and every other rearrangement was called non-productive. Following IMGT convention, CDR3 was defined as the stretch from the second conserved V-encoded cysteine up to the conserved J-encoded phenylalanine. The earlier analysis of about 590 of the donors excluded sequences that lacked an unambiguous match to a single V gene segment. An earlier analysis of approximately 590 of the donors classified V segments as functional when productive rearrangements were above 56.7% and as segregating when the standard deviation between donors was above 5%. A statistical classification framework was built for diagnosing cytomegalovirus status from the catalog of TCR beta chain sequences. In a later analysis, V and J genes were assigned by comparing TCR nucleotide sequences against IMGT/GENE-DB human TR gene sequences. A later analysis assigned CDR3 sequences and most-parsimonious VDJ recombination scenarios with the TCRdist pipeline. A later analysis defined each TCR beta chain by its CDR3 amino acid sequence plus V-gene family, and excluded reads lacking a unique V-gene family. As a way to deal with suspected cross-contamination and a sequencing artifact, a later analysis dropped 450 to 600 nucleotide sequences that were highly shared and had low generation probability. In a later analysis, a clonal expansion index was calculated for each public chain from normalized within-repertoire ranks of inferred template counts. In a later analysis, generation probabilities were computed with a VDJ recombination model fitted to out-of-frame rearrangements, and the resulting probabilities were checked against IGoR. In a later analysis, TCR-TCR, TCR-HLA and TCR-CMV co-occurrence was scored with hypergeometric tests, and a repertoire-size bias correction was applied to TCR pairs. A later analysis estimated false discovery rates by permuting HLA or CMV assignments 20 times. In a later analysis, co-occurring TCRs were grouped using DBSCAN, with TCRdist sequence similarity added in when clustering inside HLA-allele-positive subsets. Repertoires with fewer than 30,000 or more than 120,000 public chains, plus five repertoires with anomalous nucleotide sharing, were excluded from co-occurrence clustering. TCRdb holds this immuneACCESS table with in-frame rearrangements only. Some clones are missing; in checked studies, unresolved V genes explain under half, and the rest has no known cause. The V and J calls and clone size were taken over from that table, and D and trimming were inferred from the DNA. This sample comprises about 110,000 clones, roughly 80% of them detected only once. The ten largest make up around 7.7% of the sample.

The cohort consisted of 600 to 750 healthy bone marrow donors. All cohort members were sampled while nominally healthy, although unrecorded immune exposures were likely present. The donor tested CMV seropositive and was one of the 289 seropositive cohort members. Each donor provided a peripheral blood sample, and peripheral blood mononuclear cells were used for TCR beta sequencing. Genomic DNA extraction from the blood cell samples was performed with the Qiagen DNeasy Blood Extraction Kit. This TCR was recovered from a woman in her forties or fifties in good health and CMV-seropositive. The chain was built from TRBV29-1 and TRBJ1-2, and 8 junctional nucleotides match TRBD1. Material for sequencing was PBMCs. The CDR3 is CSVARSGQGGAYGYTF. The sequence in DNA is TGCAGCGTTGCCCGGAGCGGACAGGGCGGTGCCTATGGCTACACCTTC.